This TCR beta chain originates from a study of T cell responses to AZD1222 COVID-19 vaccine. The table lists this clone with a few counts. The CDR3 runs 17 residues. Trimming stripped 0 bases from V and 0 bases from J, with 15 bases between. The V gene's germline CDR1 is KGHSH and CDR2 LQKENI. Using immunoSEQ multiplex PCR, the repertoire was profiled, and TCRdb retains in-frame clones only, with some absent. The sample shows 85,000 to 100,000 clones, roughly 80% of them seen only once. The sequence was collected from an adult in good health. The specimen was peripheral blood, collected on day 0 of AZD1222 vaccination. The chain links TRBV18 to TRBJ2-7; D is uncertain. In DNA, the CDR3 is TGTGCCAGCTCACCACCGGCTGGCAGCTTTAGCTCCTACGAGCAGTACTTC. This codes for CASSPPAGSFSSYEQYF.